The TCR beta chain under discussion was sequenced for a study of T cells in Graves' hyperthyroidism and ophthalmopathy. Study-level results: Prediction of ophthalmopathy progression came a median roughly 6.6 months pre-onset. Clonotypes that were expanded in thyroid above 0.001 mostly appeared in blood too.

Amplification of TCR beta CDR3 regions used RNA as the template. HTBI primers drove first-round RT-PCR of the TCR CDR3. TCRdb itself ran the multiplex PCR reads through MiXCR, one entry per CDR3 protein. In the table there are about 400,000 distinct CDR3 sequences, under 15% of which are singletons. The CDR3 length is 14 residues. In germline, CDR1 is SGHRS, CDR2 YFSETQ. J lost 5 bases, V lost 4 bases, and 8 bases had no gene match. This clonotype has at least ten counts. Its antigen is still unknown. Stable Graves' hyperthyroidism denoted no ophthalmopathy progression over 18 months. Hyperthyroidism in the patients, aged 18 to 65, was newly diagnosed and under 2 months in duration.

The chain recombines TRBV5-1 with TRBJ2-7, with TRBD1 identical over 8 bases. The clonotype was recovered from a woman under 40 with Graves' hyperthyroidism. Specimen: blood. CDR3 bases: TGCGCCAGCAGCATGGGACAGGCCCTTGACGAGCAGTACTTC. Its translation: CASSMGQALDEQYF. Based on the CDR3 plus reference TRBV5-1 and TRBJ2-7, the full variable domain is KAGVTQTPRYLIKTRGQQVTLSCSPISGHRSVSWYQQTPGQGLQFLFEYFSETQRNKGNFPGRFSGRQFSNSRSEMNVSTLELGDSALYLCASSMGQALDEQYFGPGTRLTVT.